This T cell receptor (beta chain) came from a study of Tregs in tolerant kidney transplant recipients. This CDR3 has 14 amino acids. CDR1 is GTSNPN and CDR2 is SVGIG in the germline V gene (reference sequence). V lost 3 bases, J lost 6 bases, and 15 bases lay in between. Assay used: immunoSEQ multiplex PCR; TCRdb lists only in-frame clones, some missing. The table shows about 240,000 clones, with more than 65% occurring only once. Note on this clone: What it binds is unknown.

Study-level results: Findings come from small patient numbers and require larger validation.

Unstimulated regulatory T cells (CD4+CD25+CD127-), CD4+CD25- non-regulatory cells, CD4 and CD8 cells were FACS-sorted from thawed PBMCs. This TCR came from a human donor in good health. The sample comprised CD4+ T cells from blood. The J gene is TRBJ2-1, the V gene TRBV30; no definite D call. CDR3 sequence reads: CAWRRRAQGNEQFF. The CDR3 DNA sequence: TGTGCCTGGAGACGCCGGGCCCAAGGCAATGAGCAGTTCTTC.